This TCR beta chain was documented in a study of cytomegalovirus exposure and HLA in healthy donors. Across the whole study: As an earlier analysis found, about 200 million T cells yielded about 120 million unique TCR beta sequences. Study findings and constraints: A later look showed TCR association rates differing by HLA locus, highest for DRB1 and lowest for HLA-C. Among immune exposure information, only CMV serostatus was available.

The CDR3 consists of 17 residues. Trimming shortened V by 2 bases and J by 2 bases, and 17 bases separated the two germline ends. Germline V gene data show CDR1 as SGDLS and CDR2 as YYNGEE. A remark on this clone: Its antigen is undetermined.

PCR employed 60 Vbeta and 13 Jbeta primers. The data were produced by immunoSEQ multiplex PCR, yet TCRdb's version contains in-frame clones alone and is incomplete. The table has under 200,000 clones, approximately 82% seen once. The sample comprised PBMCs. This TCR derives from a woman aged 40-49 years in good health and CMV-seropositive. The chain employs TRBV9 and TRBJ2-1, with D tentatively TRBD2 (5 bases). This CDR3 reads CASSVAPSGSAYNEQFF. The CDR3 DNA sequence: TGTGCCAGCAGCGTGGCCCCTTCTGGGAGCGCCTACAATGAGCAGTTCTTC.